The clone carrying this TCR beta chain was found a few times. The antigen is unknown. The CDR3 totals 14 residues. Germline V lookup: CDR1 SGHTA, CDR2 FQGNSA. The V gene lost 4 bases and the J gene lost 0 bases, with 9 bases spanning the gap. After constant-region reverse-primer amplification, full-length variable regions underwent semi-nested PCR with Nested Universal Primer A. TCRdb passed the 5' RACE reads through MiXCR, listing each CDR3 protein once. The sample lists about 61,000 distinct CDR3 sequences, approximately 31% occurring once. Study results and caveats: Tumor Treg TCRs overlapped most with tumor naive CD4+ cells. Tumor memory CD4+ T cell TCR gene usage clustered with blood and lymph node memory CD4+ cells and lymph node naive CD4+ cells.

The source is a female donor with breast cancer. The V gene is TRBV7-2, the J gene TRBJ1-1; D unclear. Sample: tumor-infiltrating naive CD4+ T cells sorted from the breast tumor. The subset was: naive CD4+ T cells, CD4+CD45RA+CD25-. The CDR3 reads CASSSGIVNTEAFF. The DNA of the CDR3 is TGTGCCAGCAGCTCGGGTATAGTGAACACTGAAGCTTTCTTT.